This T cell receptor (beta chain) is drawn from a study of cytomegalovirus exposure and HLA in healthy donors. Findings of the study overall: HLA alleles showed associations with roughly 17,000 TCR beta sequences in a later analysis, at a 0.05 false discovery rate. A few of the chains that were CMV-associated were confirmed in vitro to be specific for CMV antigens. Investigators reported 150 to 200 TCR beta chains as tied to cytomegalovirus.

Of note for this clone: Its antigen is not known.

PCR amplification relied on 60 Vbeta primers (plus 13 Jbeta primers). The data were produced by immunoSEQ multiplex PCR, yet TCRdb's version contains in-frame clones alone and is incomplete. Of roughly 160,000 clones listed, 60% to 85% are singletons. Sequenced input: PBMCs. The TCR comes from a man aged 50 to 59 in good health and CMV-seropositive.

The CDR3 DNA reads as TGCGCCAGCAGCTTGGGGAGTCGTCAAGAGACCCAGTACTTC. Residues: CASSLGSRQETQYF. This rearrangement joins TRBV5-1 to TRBJ2-5; unclear D gene. With 0 bases removed from V and 2 bases from J, the gap between germline ends came to 8 bases. This CDR3 spans 14 amino acids. Germline V gene sequence: CDR1 SGHRS, CDR2 YFSETQ.